These 3 T cell receptor beta chains were sequenced from one sample in a study of sequential checkpoint blockade in melanoma. Treatment: randomized to nivolumab then ipilimumab (arm A) or the reverse (arm B). Sequencing was performed with immunoSEQ multiplex PCR; in TCRdb, only in-frame clones are kept and a portion is missing. Of tens of thousands of clones listed, 86% are singletons. The sample was CD8+ T cells sorted from blood (inferred from file names), taken from a patient given nivolumab and ipilimumab in sequence. These receptors were obtained from a human donor with melanoma.

By share, this clone counts as large. The chain combines TRBV7-8 with TRBJ2-7, with a possible D match to TRBD1 (6 bases). V lost 0 bases and J lost 0, with 12 bases in between. In germline, CDR1 is SGHVS, CDR2 FQNEAQ. CDR3 length: 16 amino acids. The CDR3, as DNA: TGTGCCAGCAGCTTAGCGCCGGGACAAAGCTCCTACGAGCAGTACTTC. Encoded protein: CASSLAPGQSSYEQYF. Variable domain in full (rest from reference TRBV7-8 and TRBJ2-7): GAGVSQSPRYKVAKRGQDVALRCDPISGHVSLFWYQQALGQGPEFLTYFQNEAQLDKSGLPSDRFFAERPEGSVSTLKIQRTQQEDSAVYLCASSLAPGQSSYEQYFGPGTRLTVT.

The chain is built from TRBV5-1 and TRBJ2-7, with 10 positions matching TRBD2. The germline V gene has CDR1 SGHRS and CDR2 YFSETQ. The CDR3 contains 13 residues. V gave up 2 bases and J gave up 6 bases; unmatched junction bases: 2. The CDR3 is CASSLGLAAEQYF. As DNA, the CDR3 is TGCGCCAGCAGCTTAGGACTAGCGGCCGAGCAGTACTTC.

The chain uses TRBV11-2 and TRBJ2-5; TRBD1 agrees at 7 bases. With the DNA end fitting TRBJ2-7 better, the J assignment may be wrong. The germline V gene encodes CDR1 SGHAT and CDR2 FQNNGV. The CDR3 runs 16 residues. CDR3 in amino acids: CASSLELRQGPYEQYF. The DNA of the CDR3 is TGTGCCAGCAGCTTAGAACTCAGACAGGGTCCCTACGAGCAGTACTTC.